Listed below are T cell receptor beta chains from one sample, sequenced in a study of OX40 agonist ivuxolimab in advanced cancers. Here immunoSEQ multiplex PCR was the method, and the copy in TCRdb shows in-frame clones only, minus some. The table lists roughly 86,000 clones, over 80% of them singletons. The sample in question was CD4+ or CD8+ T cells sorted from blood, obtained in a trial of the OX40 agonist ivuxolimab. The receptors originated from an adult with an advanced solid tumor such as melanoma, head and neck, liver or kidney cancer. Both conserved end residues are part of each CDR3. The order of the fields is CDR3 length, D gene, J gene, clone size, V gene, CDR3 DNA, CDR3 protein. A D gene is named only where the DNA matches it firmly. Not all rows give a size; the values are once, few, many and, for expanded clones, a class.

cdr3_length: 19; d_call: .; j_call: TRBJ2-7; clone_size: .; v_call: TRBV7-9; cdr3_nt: TGTGCCAGCAGCTTACTCCCCTGGACTGACTCTTCCCTGCACTACGAGCAGTACTTC; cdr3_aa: CASSLLPWTDSSLHYEQYF
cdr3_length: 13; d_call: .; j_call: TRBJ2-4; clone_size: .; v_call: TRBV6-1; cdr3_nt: TGTGCCAGCAGGCGGACAGTGGAAAACATTCAGTACTTC; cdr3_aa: CASRRTVENIQYF
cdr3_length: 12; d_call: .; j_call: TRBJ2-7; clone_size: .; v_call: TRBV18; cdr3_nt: TGTGCCAGCTCACGACAGGACTACGAGCAGTACTTC; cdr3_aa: CASSRQDYEQYF
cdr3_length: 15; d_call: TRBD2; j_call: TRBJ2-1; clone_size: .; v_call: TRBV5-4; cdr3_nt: TGTGCCAGCAGCCCCGGACTAGCGGGCTACAATGAGCAGTTCTTC; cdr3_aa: CASSPGLAGYNEQFF
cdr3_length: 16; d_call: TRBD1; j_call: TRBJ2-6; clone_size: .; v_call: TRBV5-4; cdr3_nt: TGTGCCAGCAGCACCCGAGGGGGCAGTGGGGCCAACGTCCTGACTTTC; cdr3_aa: CASSTRGGSGANVLTF
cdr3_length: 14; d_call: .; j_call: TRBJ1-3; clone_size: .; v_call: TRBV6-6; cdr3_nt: TGTGCCAGCAGTCTTCCGGGAGACGGAAACACCATATATTTT; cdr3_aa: CASSLPGDGNTIYF
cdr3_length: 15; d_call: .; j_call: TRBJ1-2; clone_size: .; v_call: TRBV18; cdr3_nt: TGTGCCAGCTCACCCCGGGACGGACAGATTTATGGCTACACCTTC; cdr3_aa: CASSPRDGQIYGYTF
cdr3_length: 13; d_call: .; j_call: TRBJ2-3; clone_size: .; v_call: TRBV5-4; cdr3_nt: TGTGCCAGCAGCTTGACTGGGATCTATACGCAGTATTTT; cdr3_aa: CASSLTGIYTQYF
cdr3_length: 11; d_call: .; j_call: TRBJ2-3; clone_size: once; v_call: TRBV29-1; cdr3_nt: TGCAGCGGGCACTGGGGGAATACGCAGTATTTT; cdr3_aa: CSGHWGNTQYF
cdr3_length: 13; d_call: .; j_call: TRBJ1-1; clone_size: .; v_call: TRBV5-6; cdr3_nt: TGTGCCAGCAGCTTGGAGGCCGAGGCTGGGGCTTTCTTT; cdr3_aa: CASSLEAEAGAFF
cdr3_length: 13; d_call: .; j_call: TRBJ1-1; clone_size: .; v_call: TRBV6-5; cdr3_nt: TGTGCCAGCAGTGGAGGGCCGGGGACTGAAGCTTTCTTT; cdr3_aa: CASSGGPGTEAFF
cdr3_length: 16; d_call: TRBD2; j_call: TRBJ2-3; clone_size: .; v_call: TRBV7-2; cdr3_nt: TGTGCCAGCAGCACACCGGGACTAGCGGTTTCAGATACGCAGTATTTT; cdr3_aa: CASSTPGLAVSDTQYF
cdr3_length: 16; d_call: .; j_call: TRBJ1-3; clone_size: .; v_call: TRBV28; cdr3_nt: TGTGCCAGCAGTTCTCCTGGACAGATCTCTGGAAACACCATATATTTT; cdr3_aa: CASSSPGQISGNTIYF
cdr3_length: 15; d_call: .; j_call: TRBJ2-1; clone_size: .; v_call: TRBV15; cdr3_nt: TGTGCCACCAGCAGAAATAGAGAAACGAGGGGTGAGCAGTTCTTC; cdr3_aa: CATSRNRETRGEQFF
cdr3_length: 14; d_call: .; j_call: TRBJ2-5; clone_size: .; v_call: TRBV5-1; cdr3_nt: TGCGCCAGCAGCTCTCTAGGGGGCCAAGAGACCCAGTACTTC; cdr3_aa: CASSSLGGQETQYF
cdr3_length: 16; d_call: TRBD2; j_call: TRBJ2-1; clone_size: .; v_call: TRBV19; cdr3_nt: TGTGCCAGTAGTTCAGCCCTGACTAGCGGGAGCAATGAGCAGTTCTTC; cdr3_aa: CASSSALTSGSNEQFF
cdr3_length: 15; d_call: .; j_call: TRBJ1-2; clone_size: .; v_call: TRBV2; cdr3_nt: TGTGCCAGCAGTGCGGAGGGGGGCGGCGTACGGGGCTACACCTTC; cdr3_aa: CASSAEGGGVRGYTF
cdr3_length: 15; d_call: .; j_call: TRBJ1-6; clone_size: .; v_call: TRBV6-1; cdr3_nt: TGTGCCAGCAGGGACAGCAGCTCCTATAATTCACCCCTCCACTTT; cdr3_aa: CASRDSSSYNSPLHF
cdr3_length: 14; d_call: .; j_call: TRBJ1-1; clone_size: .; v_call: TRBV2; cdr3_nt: TGTGCCAGCAGCTACACAGGGATGAACACTGAAGCTTTCTTT; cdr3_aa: CASSYTGMNTEAFF
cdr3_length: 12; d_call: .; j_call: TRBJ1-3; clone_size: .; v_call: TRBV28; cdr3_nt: TGTGCCAGCAGGGCCTCTGGAAACACCATATATTTT; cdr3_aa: CASRASGNTIYF
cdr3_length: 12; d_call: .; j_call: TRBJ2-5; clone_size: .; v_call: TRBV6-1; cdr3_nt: TGTGCCAGCAACAGGTACCAAGAGACCCAGTACTTC; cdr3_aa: CASNRYQETQYF
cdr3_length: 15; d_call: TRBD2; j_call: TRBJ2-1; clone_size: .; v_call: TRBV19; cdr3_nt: TGTGCCAGTAGTAATTCGAGACTAGCGGGGAGTGAGCAGTTCTTC; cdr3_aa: CASSNSRLAGSEQFF
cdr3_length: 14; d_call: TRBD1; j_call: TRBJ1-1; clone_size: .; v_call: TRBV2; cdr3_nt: TGTGCCAGCAGTAGTGACAGGGCCCGAACTGAAGCTTTCTTT; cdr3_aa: CASSSDRARTEAFF
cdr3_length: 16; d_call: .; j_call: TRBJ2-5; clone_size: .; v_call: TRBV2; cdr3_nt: TGTGCCAGCAGGAGCCGATCATTCCGGACACAAGAGACCCAGTACTTC; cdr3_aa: CASRSRSFRTQETQYF
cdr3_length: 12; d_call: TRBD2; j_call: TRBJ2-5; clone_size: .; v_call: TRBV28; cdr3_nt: TGTGCCAGCAGTGAGACTGGACTAGCGTGTAACTTC; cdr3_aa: CASSETGLACNF
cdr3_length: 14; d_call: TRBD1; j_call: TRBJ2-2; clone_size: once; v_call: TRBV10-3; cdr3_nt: TGTGCCACAACGGGACAGGGGGGTACCGGGGAGCTGTTTTTT; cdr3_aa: CATTGQGGTGELFF
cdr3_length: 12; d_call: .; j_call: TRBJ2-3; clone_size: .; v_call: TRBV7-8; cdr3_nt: TGTGCCAGCAGCCTTACACAGAATACGCAGTATTTT; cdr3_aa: CASSLTQNTQYF
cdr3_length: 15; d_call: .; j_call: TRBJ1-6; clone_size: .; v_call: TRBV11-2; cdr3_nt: TGTGCCAGCACCCTCAGGAGCGGGAATAATTCACCCCTCCACTTT; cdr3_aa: CASTLRSGNNSPLHF
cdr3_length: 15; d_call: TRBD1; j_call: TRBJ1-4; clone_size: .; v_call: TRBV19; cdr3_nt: TGTGCCAGTAGTAACCCGGGACAGGGGTATGAAAAACTGTTTTTT; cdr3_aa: CASSNPGQGYEKLFF
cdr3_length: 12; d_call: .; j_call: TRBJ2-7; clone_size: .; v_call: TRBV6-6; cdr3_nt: TGTGCCAGCAGTCCCTACCGGGGCGAGCAGTACTTC; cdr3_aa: CASSPYRGEQYF
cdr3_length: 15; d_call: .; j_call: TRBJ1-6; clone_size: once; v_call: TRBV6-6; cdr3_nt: TGTGCCAGCTTGCGAGATAACTCCTATAATTCACCCCTCCACTTT; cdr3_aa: CASLRDNSYNSPLHF
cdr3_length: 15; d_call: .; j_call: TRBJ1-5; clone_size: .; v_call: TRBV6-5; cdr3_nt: TGTGCCACCGACAAACAGGGAAATAGCAATCAGCCCCAGCATTTT; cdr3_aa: CATDKQGNSNQPQHF
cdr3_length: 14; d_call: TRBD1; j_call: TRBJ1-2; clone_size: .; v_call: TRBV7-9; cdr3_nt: TGTGCCAGCAGTACAGGGGATGGGGGCTATGGCTACACCTTC; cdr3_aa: CASSTGDGGYGYTF
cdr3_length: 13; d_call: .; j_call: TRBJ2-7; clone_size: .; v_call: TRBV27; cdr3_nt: TGTGCCAGCAGTTTTGGCAGCCGCGGCGAGCAGTACTTC; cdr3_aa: CASSFGSRGEQYF
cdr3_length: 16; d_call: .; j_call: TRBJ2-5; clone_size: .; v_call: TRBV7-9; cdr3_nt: TGTGCCAGCAGCTTACAGATCCTGCAGGGTCAAGAGACCCAGTACTTC; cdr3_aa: CASSLQILQGQETQYF
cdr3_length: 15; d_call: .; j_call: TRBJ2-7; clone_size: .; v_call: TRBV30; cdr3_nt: TGTGCCTGGGCTCCCTCGGGAGCGCCTACCTACGAGCAGTACTTC; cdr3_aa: CAWAPSGAPTYEQYF
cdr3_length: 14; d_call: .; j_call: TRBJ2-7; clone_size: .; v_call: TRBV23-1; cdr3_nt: TGCGCCAGCACTCCCGGGGCCCCCACCTACGAGCAGTACTTC; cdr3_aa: CASTPGAPTYEQYF
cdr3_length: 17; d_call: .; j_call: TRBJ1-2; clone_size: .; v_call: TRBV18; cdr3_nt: TGTGCCAGCTCACCATCCTACAGCGGCGGGGCAGGAGCTCGATACACCTTC; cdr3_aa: CASSPSYSGGAGARYTF
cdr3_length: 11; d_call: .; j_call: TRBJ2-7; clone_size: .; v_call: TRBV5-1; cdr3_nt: TGCGCCAGCAGCTACAGGTACGAGCAGTACTTC; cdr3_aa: CASSYRYEQYF
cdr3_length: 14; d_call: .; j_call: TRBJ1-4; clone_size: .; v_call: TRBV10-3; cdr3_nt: TGTGCCATCAGTCCGACAGCGACTAATGAAAAACTGTTTTTT; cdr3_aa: CAISPTATNEKLFF
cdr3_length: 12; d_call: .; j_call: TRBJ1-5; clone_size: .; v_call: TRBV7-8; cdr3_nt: TGTGCCAGCAGTCACAGCGAACAGCCCCAGCATTTT; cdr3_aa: CASSHSEQPQHF
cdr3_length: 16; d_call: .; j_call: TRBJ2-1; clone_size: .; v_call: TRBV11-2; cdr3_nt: TGTGCCAGCAGCGGGCTAGGCTCTACAGGGATCGATGAGCAGTTCTTC; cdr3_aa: CASSGLGSTGIDEQFF
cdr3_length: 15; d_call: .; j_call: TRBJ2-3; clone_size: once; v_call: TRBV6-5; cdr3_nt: TGTGCCAGCATATCCCACGGGGGCCCTAGGGATACGCAGTATTTT; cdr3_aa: CASISHGGPRDTQYF
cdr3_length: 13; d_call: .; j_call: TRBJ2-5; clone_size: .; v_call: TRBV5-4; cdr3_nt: TGTGCCAGCAGCTTGGCCCCCCCTGAGACCCAGTACTTC; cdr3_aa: CASSLAPPETQYF
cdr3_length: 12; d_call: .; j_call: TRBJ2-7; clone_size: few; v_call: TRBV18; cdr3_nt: TGTGCCAGCTCACCACTCCAAGGCGAGCAGTACTTC; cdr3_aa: CASSPLQGEQYF
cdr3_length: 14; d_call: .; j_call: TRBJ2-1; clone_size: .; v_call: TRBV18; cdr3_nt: TGTGCCAGCTCACCAGCGGCCCTTTACAATGAGCAGTTCTTC; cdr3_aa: CASSPAALYNEQFF
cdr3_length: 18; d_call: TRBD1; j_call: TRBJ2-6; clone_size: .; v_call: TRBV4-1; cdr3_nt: TGCGCCAGCAGCCTCGGACAGGGCCCCGGCTCTGGGGCCAACGTCCTGACTTTC; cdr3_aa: CASSLGQGPGSGANVLTF
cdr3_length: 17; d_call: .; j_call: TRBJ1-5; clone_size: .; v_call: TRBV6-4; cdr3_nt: TGTGCCAGCAGTGCCCCTGGTACAGGGTCGGGCAATCAGCCCCAGCATTTT; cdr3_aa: CASSAPGTGSGNQPQHF
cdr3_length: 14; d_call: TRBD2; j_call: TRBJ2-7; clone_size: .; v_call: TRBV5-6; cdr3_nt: TGTGCCAGCAGCGAAGCGGGAATCTCCTACGAGCAGTACTTC; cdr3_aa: CASSEAGISYEQYF
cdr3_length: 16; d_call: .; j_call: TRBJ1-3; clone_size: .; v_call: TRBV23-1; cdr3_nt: TGCGCCAGCAGTCGCGACCTGGGCAACTCTGGAAACACCATATATTTT; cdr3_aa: CASSRDLGNSGNTIYF
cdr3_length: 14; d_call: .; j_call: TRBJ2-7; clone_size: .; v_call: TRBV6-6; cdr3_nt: TGTGCCAGCAGTTACCCCCCCAGGGGCGACGAGCAGTACTTC; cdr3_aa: CASSYPPRGDEQYF
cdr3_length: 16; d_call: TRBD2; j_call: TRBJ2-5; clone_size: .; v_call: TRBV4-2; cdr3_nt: TGTGCCAGCAGCCAATATGGGCGGGGGGGCGGTGAGACCCAGTACTTC; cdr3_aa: CASSQYGRGGGETQYF
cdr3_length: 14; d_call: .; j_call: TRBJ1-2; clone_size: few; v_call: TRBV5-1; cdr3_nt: TGCGCCAGCAGCTTAGGACCCGAGACCTATGGCTACACCTTC; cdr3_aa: CASSLGPETYGYTF
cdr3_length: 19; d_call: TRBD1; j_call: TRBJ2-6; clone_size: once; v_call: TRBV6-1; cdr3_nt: TGTGCCAGCAGTGAAGGCGCGGGACAGGGTACGCGTGGGGCCAACGTCCTGACTTTC; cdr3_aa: CASSEGAGQGTRGANVLTF
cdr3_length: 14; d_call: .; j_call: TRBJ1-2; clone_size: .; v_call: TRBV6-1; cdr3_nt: TGTGCCAGCAGTGAAATGGGTTTGGAAAGAGGCTACACCTTC; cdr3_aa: CASSEMGLERGYTF